The rows below give T cell receptor beta chains drawn from one sample of a study of blood T cell repertoires in COVID-19. Assay: immunoSEQ multiplex PCR; the TCRdb copy retains only in-frame clones and omits some. Among under 250,000 clones, 80% to 85% were seen once, and the ten largest hold less than 2%. The sample consisted of peripheral blood. These receptors were obtained from a middle-aged woman who had recovered from COVID-19. The CDR3 runs from the conserved cysteine through the conserved F or W. A D gene is named only where the DNA matches it firmly. Clone sizes are given selectively: once, few, many, or a class where the clone is expanded.

clone_size: .; v_call: TRBV7-9; j_call: TRBJ2-5; d_call: TRBD2; cdr3_nt: TGTGCCAGCAGCCCGGGGGGGTTCGAGGGGCAAGAGACCCAGTACTTC; cdr3_aa: CASSPGGFEGQETQYF
clone_size: .; v_call: TRBV28; j_call: TRBJ1-1; d_call: .; cdr3_nt: TGTGCCAGCAGAAAACAGGGCACTGAAGCTTTCTTT; cdr3_aa: CASRKQGTEAFF
clone_size: once; v_call: TRBV19; j_call: TRBJ1-6; d_call: TRBD1; cdr3_nt: TGTGCCAGTAGCGCTCAAGGGGGCAGAGGACCACCCCTCCACTTT; cdr3_aa: CASSAQGGRGPPLHF
clone_size: .; v_call: TRBV5-1; j_call: TRBJ1-4; d_call: .; cdr3_nt: TGCGCCAGCAGCTCCAGGGCAACTAATGAAAAACTGTTTTTT; cdr3_aa: CASSSRATNEKLFF
clone_size: .; v_call: TRBV5-1; j_call: TRBJ2-7; d_call: .; cdr3_nt: TGCGCCAGCAGTCGGGCCTACGAGCAGTACTTC; cdr3_aa: CASSRAYEQYF
clone_size: .; v_call: TRBV5-1; j_call: TRBJ2-7; d_call: .; cdr3_nt: TGCGCCAGCAGCTTGGACCCCGGGACCTACGAGCAGTACTTC; cdr3_aa: CASSLDPGTYEQYF
clone_size: .; v_call: TRBV5-1; j_call: TRBJ1-5; d_call: TRBD1; cdr3_nt: TGCGCCAGTAGGACAGGAGATGATCAGCCCCAGCATTTT; cdr3_aa: CASRTGDDQPQHF
clone_size: .; v_call: TRBV24-1; j_call: TRBJ1-2; d_call: TRBD1; cdr3_nt: TGTGCCACCAGTGATGCTTCCGTGACAGGGAGGTATGGCTACACCTTC; cdr3_aa: CATSDASVTGRYGYTF
clone_size: .; v_call: TRBV2; j_call: TRBJ2-1; d_call: .; cdr3_nt: TGTGCCAGCAGTGTGGCAGGCTCGAGCTCCTACAATGAGCAGTTCTTC; cdr3_aa: CASSVAGSSSYNEQFF
clone_size: .; v_call: TRBV6-1; j_call: TRBJ1-3; d_call: .; cdr3_nt: TGTGCCAGCAGTGAGTCGGTCTTTGGAAACACCATATATTTT; cdr3_aa: CASSESVFGNTIYF
clone_size: .; v_call: TRBV24-1; j_call: TRBJ1-5; d_call: .; cdr3_nt: TGTGCCACCAGTGATCCCCGGACAGCTAATCAGCCCCAGCATTTT; cdr3_aa: CATSDPRTANQPQHF
clone_size: .; v_call: TRBV6-1; j_call: TRBJ1-1; d_call: TRBD1; cdr3_nt: TGTGCCAGCAGTGATAACCAGGGGGCTAGTACTGAAGCTTTCTTT; cdr3_aa: CASSDNQGASTEAFF
clone_size: .; v_call: TRBV9; j_call: TRBJ2-2; d_call: TRBD1; cdr3_nt: TGTGCCAGCAGCGTAGCAACAGGGGTTGGAGCCGGGGAGCTGTTTTTT; cdr3_aa: CASSVATGVGAGELFF
clone_size: .; v_call: TRBV3-1/TRBV3-2; j_call: TRBJ1-2; d_call: .; cdr3_nt: TGTGCCAGCAGCCAGGACAGAAACTATGGCTACACCTTC; cdr3_aa: CASSQDRNYGYTF
clone_size: .; v_call: TRBV7-2; j_call: TRBJ1-2; d_call: TRBD1; cdr3_nt: TGTGCCAGCAGCTTAGAACAGGGGGAGGGCTATGGCTACACCTTC; cdr3_aa: CASSLEQGEGYGYTF
clone_size: .; v_call: TRBV5-1; j_call: TRBJ1-5; d_call: .; cdr3_nt: TGCGCCAGCAGCGAGGACATCTCGGGGCCCCAGCATTTT; cdr3_aa: CASSEDISGPQHF
clone_size: .; v_call: TRBV28; j_call: TRBJ1-4; d_call: TRBD1; cdr3_nt: TGTGCCAGCAGTTTTCGGGACAGGGGGCTCAAATTGTTTTTT; cdr3_aa: CASSFRDRGLKLFF
clone_size: .; v_call: TRBV18; j_call: TRBJ2-3; d_call: TRBD1; cdr3_nt: TGTGCCAGCTCACTAAACAGGGGAAGCACAGATACGCAGTATTTT; cdr3_aa: CASSLNRGSTDTQYF
clone_size: .; v_call: TRBV4-1; j_call: TRBJ2-7; d_call: .; cdr3_nt: TGCGCCAGCAGCTCCCGACGGGAAAGCTCCTACGAGCAGTACTTC; cdr3_aa: CASSSRRESSYEQYF
clone_size: once; v_call: TRBV19; j_call: TRBJ1-2; d_call: .; cdr3_nt: TGTGCCAGTAGTATTGCAGCGGTGGCAGGCTACACCTTC; cdr3_aa: CASSIAAVAGYTF
clone_size: .; v_call: TRBV2; j_call: TRBJ1-5; d_call: .; cdr3_nt: TGTGCCAGCAGTGAGGGGAGGGGACTTAGCAATCAGCCCCAGCATTTT; cdr3_aa: CASSEGRGLSNQPQHF
clone_size: .; v_call: TRBV30; j_call: TRBJ1-2; d_call: .; cdr3_nt: TGTGCCTGGAGTATTAGAAGTTCTGGCTACACCTTC; cdr3_aa: CAWSIRSSGYTF
clone_size: once; v_call: TRBV6-5; j_call: TRBJ1-1; d_call: .; cdr3_nt: TGTGCCAGCAGTTACTGGGTCGGAGCCGAAGCTTTCTTT; cdr3_aa: CASSYWVGAEAFF
clone_size: .; v_call: TRBV19; j_call: TRBJ1-5; d_call: TRBD1; cdr3_nt: TGTGCCAGTACACAGGGACAGTATAGCAATCAGCCCCAGCATTTT; cdr3_aa: CASTQGQYSNQPQHF
clone_size: .; v_call: TRBV5-1; j_call: TRBJ2-3; d_call: .; cdr3_nt: TGCGCCAGCAGCCCAGGTCGGGAAGCAGATACGCAGTATTTT; cdr3_aa: CASSPGREADTQYF
clone_size: few; v_call: TRBV19; j_call: TRBJ2-2; d_call: .; cdr3_nt: TGTGCCAGTAGGATGCGCGGACAGTCCACCGGGGAGCTGTTTTTT; cdr3_aa: CASRMRGQSTGELFF